This is a list of T cell receptor beta chains from one sample in a study of Tregs in tolerant kidney transplant recipients. Using immunoSEQ multiplex PCR, the repertoire was profiled, and TCRdb retains in-frame clones only, with some absent. The sample contains around 120,000 clones, about 90% of which appear only once. Sequencing input: CD4+ T cells from blood. The receptors were gathered from a human donor in good health. CDR3s include the opening cysteine and the closing phenylalanine or tryptophan. The order of the fields is clone size, D gene, V gene, J gene, CDR3 protein, CDR3 DNA. A D gene is named only where the DNA matches it firmly. A row's size may be missing; if present it is once, few, many or a size class.

clone size: .
D gene: .
V gene: TRBV9
J gene: TRBJ2-2
CDR3 protein: CASSVFSGNTGELFF
CDR3 DNA: TGTGCCAGCAGCGTTTTTAGCGGGAACACCGGGGAGCTGTTTTTT

clone size: once
D gene: .
V gene: TRBV9
J gene: TRBJ1-1
CDR3 protein: CASSVRGDLNTEAFF
CDR3 DNA: TGTGCCAGCAGCGTAAGAGGGGATTTGAACACTGAAGCTTTCTTT

clone size: .
D gene: .
V gene: TRBV5-8
J gene: TRBJ1-1
CDR3 protein: CASSLYQGAFF
CDR3 DNA: TGTGCCAGCAGCTTGTATCAGGGAGCTTTCTTT

clone size: .
D gene: .
V gene: TRBV10-1
J gene: TRBJ1-1
CDR3 protein: CASSESSEGTEAFF
CDR3 DNA: TGCGCCAGCAGTGAGTCGAGTGAGGGCACTGAAGCTTTCTTT

clone size: .
D gene: .
V gene: TRBV5-1
J gene: TRBJ2-7
CDR3 protein: CASSLEVRSEQYF
CDR3 DNA: TGCGCCAGCAGCTTGGAGGTAAGAAGCGAGCAGTACTTC

clone size: .
D gene: .
V gene: TRBV30
J gene: TRBJ2-3
CDR3 protein: CAWSVRGDTQYF
CDR3 DNA: TGTGCCTGGAGTGTACGTGGAGATACGCAGTATTTT

clone size: .
D gene: TRBD1
V gene: TRBV7-9
J gene: TRBJ1-2
CDR3 protein: CASSHRQGVYGYTF
CDR3 DNA: TGTGCCAGCAGCCACCGACAGGGCGTCTATGGCTACACCTTC

clone size: .
D gene: TRBD2
V gene: TRBV6-1
J gene: TRBJ2-1
CDR3 protein: CASSEREQYNEQFF
CDR3 DNA: TGTGCCAGCAGTGAGCGGGAGCAGTACAATGAGCAGTTCTTC

clone size: .
D gene: .
V gene: TRBV19
J gene: TRBJ1-1
CDR3 protein: CASSSKEGMEAFF
CDR3 DNA: TGTGCCAGTAGTTCCAAGGAGGGGATGGAAGCTTTCTTT

clone size: .
D gene: .
V gene: TRBV18
J gene: TRBJ1-5
CDR3 protein: CASSIRSGQPQHF
CDR3 DNA: TGTGCCAGCTCCATTAGATCGGGGCAGCCCCAGCATTTT

clone size: .
D gene: .
V gene: TRBV5-1
J gene: TRBJ2-3
CDR3 protein: CASSQPGDTQYF
CDR3 DNA: TGCGCCAGCAGCCAACCTGGTGATACGCAGTATTTT

clone size: .
D gene: .
V gene: TRBV29-1
J gene: TRBJ2-3
CDR3 protein: CSVEIRDSTDTQYF
CDR3 DNA: TGCAGCGTTGAGATCAGGGACAGCACAGATACGCAGTATTTT

clone size: .
D gene: .
V gene: TRBV7-2
J gene: TRBJ1-5
CDR3 protein: CASSMDDTQPQHF
CDR3 DNA: TGTGCCAGCAGCATGGATGACACTCAGCCCCAGCATTTT

clone size: .
D gene: TRBD1
V gene: TRBV7-2
J gene: TRBJ1-2
CDR3 protein: CASSLGWGTGVYGYTF
CDR3 DNA: TGTGCCAGCAGCTTGGGCTGGGGTACAGGGGTCTATGGCTACACCTTC

clone size: .
D gene: .
V gene: TRBV7-6
J gene: TRBJ1-2
CDR3 protein: CASSPTDGIYGYTF
CDR3 DNA: TGTGCCAGCAGCCCAACGGACGGGATCTATGGCTACACCTTC

clone size: once
D gene: .
V gene: TRBV7-2
J gene: TRBJ1-5
CDR3 protein: CASSPGRVNQPQHF
CDR3 DNA: TGTGCCAGCAGCCCTGGACGGGTCAATCAGCCCCAGCATTTT

clone size: .
D gene: TRBD2
V gene: TRBV6-4
J gene: TRBJ2-3
CDR3 protein: CASSSSGGNTQYF
CDR3 DNA: TGTGCCAGCAGCTCCAGCGGGGGGAATACGCAGTATTTT

clone size: .
D gene: TRBD1
V gene: TRBV11-2
J gene: TRBJ1-2
CDR3 protein: CASSLGYRGLYGYTF
CDR3 DNA: TGTGCCAGCAGCTTAGGTTACAGGGGGCTCTATGGCTACACCTTC

clone size: .
D gene: TRBD2
V gene: TRBV5-8
J gene: TRBJ2-1
CDR3 protein: CASSLARLAGSYNEQFF
CDR3 DNA: TGTGCCAGCAGCTTGGCCCGGCTAGCGGGCTCCTACAATGAGCAGTTCTTC

clone size: .
D gene: .
V gene: TRBV28
J gene: TRBJ1-5
CDR3 protein: CASSLIGPEVPQHF
CDR3 DNA: TGTGCCAGCAGTTTAATTGGCCCCGAGGTGCCCCAGCATTTT

clone size: .
D gene: .
V gene: TRBV2
J gene: TRBJ2-3
CDR3 protein: CASSGRDRYTDTQYF
CDR3 DNA: TGTGCCAGCAGCGGCCGAGACAGATACACAGATACGCAGTATTTT

clone size: .
D gene: .
V gene: TRBV11-3
J gene: TRBJ2-2
CDR3 protein: CASSGPYLGELFF
CDR3 DNA: TGTGCCAGTTCGGGACCGTACCTCGGGGAGCTGTTTTTT

clone size: .
D gene: .
V gene: TRBV2
J gene: TRBJ2-5
CDR3 protein: CASSEIGETQYF
CDR3 DNA: TGTGCCAGCAGTGAAATCGGGGAGACCCAGTACTTC

clone size: once
D gene: .
V gene: TRBV6-5
J gene: TRBJ1-2
CDR3 protein: CASSPSATGHYGYTF
CDR3 DNA: TGTGCCAGCAGTCCATCAGCGACAGGACACTATGGCTACACCTTC

clone size: .
D gene: .
V gene: TRBV29-1
J gene: TRBJ2-2
CDR3 protein: CSTSFSTGELFF
CDR3 DNA: TGCAGCACCTCATTTTCTACCGGGGAGCTGTTTTTT

clone size: once
D gene: TRBD2
V gene: TRBV5-1
J gene: TRBJ2-7
CDR3 protein: CASSISGMSSYEQYF
CDR3 DNA: TGCGCCAGCAGCATTAGCGGGATGAGCTCCTACGAGCAGTACTTC

clone size: .
D gene: TRBD2
V gene: TRBV18
J gene: TRBJ2-1
CDR3 protein: CASSPLGGGYYNEQFF
CDR3 DNA: TGTGCCAGCTCACCACTGGGCGGGGGTTACTACAATGAGCAGTTCTTC

clone size: .
D gene: TRBD1
V gene: TRBV6-1
J gene: TRBJ2-7
CDR3 protein: CASLRGRYEQYF
CDR3 DNA: TGTGCCAGCTTGAGGGGGCGCTACGAGCAGTACTTC

clone size: .
D gene: .
V gene: TRBV6-6
J gene: TRBJ2-2
CDR3 protein: CASGHSGSGELFF
CDR3 DNA: TGTGCCAGCGGGCACTCAGGGTCCGGGGAGCTGTTTTTT

clone size: .
D gene: .
V gene: TRBV10-1
J gene: TRBJ1-2
CDR3 protein: CASSESPDPSSGYTF
CDR3 DNA: TGCGCCAGCAGTGAGTCCCCGGACCCCAGCAGTGGCTACACCTTC

clone size: .
D gene: .
V gene: TRBV6-4
J gene: TRBJ2-1
CDR3 protein: CASSAVRGLGSYNEQFF
CDR3 DNA: TGTGCCAGCAGTGCGGTGCGGGGCTTAGGCTCCTACAATGAGCAGTTCTTC

clone size: .
D gene: .
V gene: TRBV14
J gene: TRBJ2-7
CDR3 protein: CASSQEPTGSYEQYF
CDR3 DNA: TGTGCCAGCAGCCAAGAGCCGACAGGAAGTTACGAGCAGTACTTC

clone size: .
D gene: .
V gene: TRBV2
J gene: TRBJ1-4
CDR3 protein: CASTIGRELMRVFF
CDR3 DNA: TGTGCCAGCACCATAGGGAGGGAGCTAATGAGGGTGTTTTTT

clone size: .
D gene: TRBD2
V gene: TRBV30
J gene: TRBJ2-5
CDR3 protein: CAWSEFRLAGGPEETQYF
CDR3 DNA: TGTGCCTGGAGTGAATTTCGACTAGCGGGGGGTCCAGAAGAGACCCAGTACTTC

clone size: .
D gene: .
V gene: TRBV28
J gene: TRBJ1-2
CDR3 protein: CASGTPYGYTF
CDR3 DNA: TGTGCCAGCGGGACACCCTATGGCTACACCTTC

clone size: .
D gene: .
V gene: TRBV19
J gene: TRBJ2-5
CDR3 protein: CASSTRRGTGRQETQYF
CDR3 DNA: TGTGCCAGTAGTACACGCCGTGGGACGGGACGCCAAGAGACCCAGTACTTC

clone size: .
D gene: .
V gene: TRBV4-2
J gene: TRBJ2-7
CDR3 protein: CASSQVDRQLGEQYF
CDR3 DNA: TGTGCCAGCAGCCAAGTAGACCGTCAGCTGGGCGAGCAGTACTTC

clone size: .
D gene: .
V gene: TRBV5-4
J gene: TRBJ2-3
CDR3 protein: CASSLWGSRTDTQYF
CDR3 DNA: TGTGCCAGCAGCTTGTGGGGGAGCCGCACAGATACGCAGTATTTT

clone size: .
D gene: .
V gene: TRBV6-6
J gene: TRBJ2-2
CDR3 protein: CASSATTITGELFF
CDR3 DNA: TGTGCCAGCAGTGCAACGACTATCACCGGGGAGCTGTTTTTT

clone size: .
D gene: TRBD1
V gene: TRBV18
J gene: TRBJ2-6
CDR3 protein: CASSLTGVYSGANVLTF
CDR3 DNA: TGTGCCAGCTCACTCACAGGGGTCTACTCTGGGGCCAACGTCCTGACTTTC

clone size: .
D gene: TRBD2
V gene: TRBV6-1
J gene: TRBJ2-7
CDR3 protein: CASSKLAGGTNEQYF
CDR3 DNA: TGTGCCAGCAGTAAATTAGCGGGAGGGACCAACGAGCAGTACTTC

clone size: .
D gene: .
V gene: TRBV4-1
J gene: TRBJ1-2
CDR3 protein: CASSQDYYGGTPYGYTF
CDR3 DNA: TGCGCCAGCAGCCAAGATTATTACGGCGGAACACCCTATGGCTACACCTTC

clone size: .
D gene: .
V gene: TRBV7-9
J gene: TRBJ1-1
CDR3 protein: CASRWDTLNTEAFF
CDR3 DNA: TGTGCCAGCAGATGGGACACACTGAACACTGAAGCTTTCTTT

clone size: .
D gene: .
V gene: TRBV30
J gene: TRBJ1-2
CDR3 protein: CAWSPGLRLQGYGYTF
CDR3 DNA: TGTGCCTGGAGCCCGGGCTTGCGCCTTCAGGGCTATGGCTACACCTTC

clone size: once
D gene: .
V gene: TRBV6-1
J gene: TRBJ1-1
CDR3 protein: CASSVGLLRNTEAFF
CDR3 DNA: TGTGCCAGCAGTGTAGGGCTGCTCAGGAACACTGAAGCTTTCTTT

clone size: .
D gene: .
V gene: TRBV29-1
J gene: TRBJ2-1
CDR3 protein: CSVDRGALYNEQFF
CDR3 DNA: TGCAGCGTTGACCGCGGGGCCCTATACAATGAGCAGTTCTTC

clone size: .
D gene: .
V gene: TRBV2
J gene: TRBJ1-5
CDR3 protein: CASSEGLEGQPQHF
CDR3 DNA: TGTGCCAGCAGTGAAGGGCTGGAGGGGCAGCCCCAGCATTTT

clone size: .
D gene: .
V gene: TRBV7-2
J gene: TRBJ1-1
CDR3 protein: CASSPALRRGGNTEAFF
CDR3 DNA: TGTGCCAGCAGCCCAGCCCTACGCAGGGGCGGGAACACTGAAGCTTTCTTT

clone size: .
D gene: .
V gene: TRBV9
J gene: TRBJ1-1
CDR3 protein: CASSVGRARTEAFF
CDR3 DNA: TGTGCCAGCAGCGTAGGAAGGGCGCGCACTGAAGCTTTCTTT

clone size: .
D gene: .
V gene: TRBV5-1
J gene: TRBJ1-2
CDR3 protein: CASSLAPQGPYGYTF
CDR3 DNA: TGCGCCAGCAGCTTGGCCCCTCAAGGGCCCTATGGCTACACCTTC

clone size: .
D gene: TRBD1
V gene: TRBV11-3
J gene: TRBJ2-5
CDR3 protein: CASSSPRDRGGETQYF
CDR3 DNA: TGTGCCAGCAGCTCGCCCCGGGACAGGGGAGGCGAGACCCAGTACTTC

clone size: few
D gene: TRBD1
V gene: TRBV2
J gene: TRBJ1-6
CDR3 protein: CASSESQGAHSPLHF
CDR3 DNA: TGTGCCAGCAGTGAGTCCCAGGGGGCGCATTCACCCCTCCACTTT

clone size: once
D gene: TRBD1
V gene: TRBV11-2
J gene: TRBJ2-5
CDR3 protein: CASSFPGQGRQTQYF
CDR3 DNA: TGTGCCAGCAGCTTTCCGGGACAGGGGAGGCAGACCCAGTACTTC

clone size: .
D gene: .
V gene: TRBV30
J gene: TRBJ2-7
CDR3 protein: CAWSDSDGYEQYF
CDR3 DNA: TGTGCCTGGAGTGACTCGGACGGCTACGAGCAGTACTTC

clone size: .
D gene: .
V gene: TRBV6-5
J gene: TRBJ2-7
CDR3 protein: CASSKPPGLLYF
CDR3 DNA: TGTGCCAGCAGTAAACCCCCGGGACTTTTGTACTTC

clone size: .
D gene: .
V gene: TRBV19
J gene: TRBJ2-2
CDR3 protein: CASSTQGPPGELFF
CDR3 DNA: TGTGCCAGTAGTACCCAGGGTCCTCCCGGGGAGCTGTTTTTT

clone size: .
D gene: .
V gene: TRBV7-6
J gene: TRBJ2-2
CDR3 protein: CASSPVGAGIAGELFF
CDR3 DNA: TGTGCCAGCAGCCCAGTGGGGGCAGGGATTGCCGGGGAGCTGTTTTTT

clone size: .
D gene: TRBD2
V gene: TRBV10-3
J gene: TRBJ2-7
CDR3 protein: CAISESGGSSYEQYF
CDR3 DNA: TGTGCCATCAGTGAGTCTGGCGGGAGTTCCTACGAGCAGTACTTC

clone size: .
D gene: TRBD2
V gene: TRBV30
J gene: TRBJ2-1
CDR3 protein: CAWSVVWGLAGDNEQFF
CDR3 DNA: TGTGCCTGGAGTGTTGTGTGGGGACTAGCGGGGGACAATGAGCAGTTCTTC